This TCR beta chain was documented in a study of T cells in Graves' hyperthyroidism and ophthalmopathy. Every diagnosis used clinical symptoms, serum thyroxine and TRAb, thyroid ultrasound and orbital computed tomography. The V gene's germline CDR1 is DFQATT and CDR2 SNEGSKA (reference sequence). V was clipped by 0 bases and J by 2 bases, with 11 bases between them. The CDR3 spans 14 residues. Points on this clonotype: The antigen is unknown.

Study-level points and caveats: In the blood, most expanded thyroid clonotypes above 0.001 appeared as well. Model output signaled ophthalmopathy a median roughly 6 months ahead of onset.

Amplified regions were TCR beta CDR3 sequences from RNA transcripts. With the HTBI primer set, the TCR CDR3 went through a first round of RT-PCR. MiXCR, run by TCRdb on the multiplex PCR reads, gives a single entry per CDR3 protein. The table lists 480,000 or so distinct CDR3 sequences, 14% of them singletons. The chain has TRBV20-1 and TRBJ2-7; D gene ambiguous. The TCR was taken from a woman aged 18-29 years with Graves' hyperthyroidism. Sequencing used blood. For the CDR3, the DNA is TGCAGTGCTAGAGATGGACGAGAGACCTACGAGCAGTACTTC. Its protein is CSARDGRETYEQYF.